One sample yielded the 31 T cell receptor beta chains listed below, sequenced in a study of response to subunit inactivated influenza vaccine. TCRdb analysed the RT-PCR reads with MiXCR anew, one entry per CDR3 protein. This table holds 170,000 or so distinct CDR3 sequences, over 8.5% found once. The starting material was CD8+ T cells sorted from PBMCs, obtained about 23 months after vaccination. The receptor source for this set is a man aged 50 to 69 who received an inactivated influenza vaccine.

J is TRBJ1-1 and V is TRBV19; D may be TRBD1 (5 bases). This CDR3 is built from 14 residues. From germline, CDR1 is LNHDA and CDR2 SQIVND (reference sequence). The germline V and J ends were trimmed by 5 bases and 3 bases, with 13 bases remaining between them. Here the CDR3 reads CASSPGAAHTEAFF. CDR3 nucleotides: TGTGCCAGTAGTCCCGGGGCGGCGCACACTGAAGCTTTCTTT.

The chain recombines TRBV4-1 with TRBJ2-7; TRBD1 matches 10 bases. CDR1 MGHRA and CDR2 YSYEKL come from the germline V gene. Losses at the gene ends were 5 bases for V and 4 bases for J; bases not matched to a gene: 5. This CDR3 is 14 amino acids long. The CDR3 sequence: CASSFTGQGYEQYF. As DNA, the CDR3 is TGCGCCAGCAGCTTTACGGGACAGGGGTACGAGCAGTACTTC.

This clonotype was counted only a few times. This sequence joins TRBV12-3 or TRBV12-4 and TRBJ1-3; D gene uncertain. Trimming pared 3 bases from V and 4 bases from J, leaving 13 bases between. This CDR3 is 15 amino acids long. The CDR3 sequence: CASSFGSLGGNTIYF. Here the CDR3 DNA reads TGTGCCAGCAGTTTTGGCAGTCTGGGGGGAAACACCATATATTTT.

The chain is built from TRBV5-6 and TRBJ2-2; a weak D match, TRBD1 (6 bases). The V and J ends lost 0 bases and 2 bases respectively, with 17 bases between them. Germline CDR1 and CDR2: SGHDT and YYEEEE. This CDR3 spans 18 amino acids. The CDR3 DNA follows: TGTGCCAGCAGCTTGGCCGTCTGGACAGAATATAACACCGGGGAGCTGTTTTTT. It encodes CASSLAVWTEYNTGELFF.

This clonotype was picked up many times. The V and J genes are TRBV20-1 and TRBJ2-1; TRBD2 matches 13 bases. This CDR3 is 16 amino acids long. In germline, CDR1 is DFQATT, CDR2 SNEGSKA (reference sequence). V shed 3 bases, J shed 7 bases, and the junction held 9 bases outside the gene matches. CDR3: CSARDTTSGRYNEQFF. The CDR3 coding sequence is TGCAGTGCTAGGGATACGACTAGCGGGAGGTATAATGAGCAGTTCTTC.

The chain carries TRBV4-3 and TRBJ1-5; TRBD1 aligns across 8 bases. This CDR3 comprises 14 residues. Germline assignment: CDR1 LGHNA and CDR2 YSLEER. J gave up 5 bases and V 5 bases, and 5 bases lay outside the gene matches. The CDR3 is CASSYRQGYQPQHF. CDR3 nucleotides: TGCGCCAGCAGCTACCGACAGGGGTATCAGCCCCAGCATTTT.

This clonotype occurred a few times. V is TRBV6-2 or TRBV6-3 and J is TRBJ2-5; TRBD2 agrees at 10 bases. Germline trimming cut 4 bases from V and 2 bases from J; bases unmatched to any gene: 7. The germline V gene encodes CDR1 MNHEY and CDR2 SVGEGT. CDR3 length: 16 amino acids. In DNA, the CDR3 is TGTGCCAGCAGTTTATCGGGACTAGCGATACAAGAGACCCAGTACTTC. It is translated as CASSLSGLAIQETQYF.

The chain carries TRBV20-1 and TRBJ2-1; 7 bases agree with TRBD1. This CDR3 is 16 amino acids long. Germline CDR1 is DFQATT and CDR2 is SNEGSKA (reference sequence). Germline trimming cut 0 bases from V and 0 bases from J; bases unmatched to any gene: 5. The CDR3, as DNA: TGCAGTGCTAGAGAGGTCAGGGGGAGCTCCTACAATGAGCAGTTCTTC. Encoded protein: CSAREVRGSSYNEQFF.

The chain couples TRBV20-1 to TRBJ2-3; D may match TRBD1 or TRBD2 (5 bases each). V lost 0 bases and J lost 6, with 13 bases in between. The CDR3 sequence is 14 residues long. Germline V CDR1 and CDR2: DFQATT, SNEGSKA (reference sequence). The CDR3 protein is CSARDQGRRDTQYF. The CDR3 bases are TGCAGTGCTAGAGACCAGGGACGGAGGGATACGCAGTATTTT.

The CDR3 protein is CSVVLAGAPYEQYF. The CDR3 DNA follows: TGCAGCGTTGTTCTAGCGGGAGCCCCCTACGAGCAGTACTTC. The chain links TRBV29-1 to TRBJ2-7, with 10 nucleotides matching TRBD2. Trimming at V came to 4 bases and at J to 2 bases, leaving 5 bases not matched to a gene. This CDR3 has 14 residues. Germline lookup yields CDR1 SQVTM and CDR2 ANQGSEA.

This clonotype was seen a handful of times. J is TRBJ2-1 and V is TRBV4-1, with TRBD1 as a possible D gene (5 bases). The V gene's germline CDR1 is MGHRA and CDR2 YSYEKL. This CDR3 has 14 residues. Between the trimmed V and J ends, which lost 1 base and 5 bases, there was a span of 9 bases. CDR3 loop: CASSQVMGHNEQFF. CDR3 DNA: TGCGCCAGCAGCCAAGTAATGGGGCACAATGAGCAGTTCTTC.

This sequence joins TRBV7-8 and TRBJ2-1; tentatively, D is TRBD1 or TRBD2 (5 bases each). Trimming shortened V by 1 base and J by 8 bases, and 9 bases separated the two germline ends. CDR3 size: 13 residues. The germline CDR1 and CDR2 sequences are SGHVS and FQNEAQ. The CDR3 region is CASSLVQGDEQFF. The CDR3, as DNA: TGTGCCAGCAGCTTAGTTCAGGGAGATGAGCAGTTCTTC. Looking up the rest from reference TRBV7-8 and TRBJ2-1 gives the full variable domain: GAGVSQSPRYKVAKRGQDVALRCDPISGHVSLFWYQQALGQGPEFLTYFQNEAQLDKSGLPSDRFFAERPEGSVSTLKIQRTQQEDSAVYLCASSLVQGDEQFFGPGTRLTVL.

This clonotype has a count of ten or more. The CDR3 here is CASSQDGVSYNEQFF. The DNA for the CDR3 is TGCGCCAGCAGCCAAGACGGGGTTTCCTACAATGAGCAGTTCTTC. The V and J genes are TRBV4-3 and TRBJ2-1, with a tentative D call TRBD2 (5 bases). The CDR3 loop spans 15 amino acids. V lost 0 bases, J lost 1 base, and 7 bases lay in between. In germline, CDR1 is LGHNA, CDR2 YSLEER.

The V call is TRBV19, the J call TRBJ1-1; the D gene is possibly TRBD1 (5 bases). The V and J ends lost 1 base and 5 bases respectively, with 8 bases between them. Looked up from germline, CDR1 is LNHDA and CDR2 is SQIVND (reference sequence). This CDR3 spans 13 amino acids. The CDR3 spells CASSIVRGTEAFF. DNA of the CDR3: TGTGCCAGTAGTATAGTTCGGGGGACTGAAGCTTTCTTT.

The rearrangement links TRBV6-5 to TRBJ2-1; weak D call: TRBD2 (6 bases). Per the germline V gene, CDR1 is MNHEY and CDR2 is SVGAGI. Trimming removed 1 base from V and 2 bases from J, with 12 bases in between. The CDR3 spans 16 residues. CDR3 residues: CASSYFAGPTYNEQFF. The CDR3 nucleotides are TGTGCCAGCAGTTACTTCGCGGGGCCCACCTACAATGAGCAGTTCTTC.

This clonotype was recorded at least ten times. This chain connects TRBV6-2 or TRBV6-3 to TRBJ2-4; D gene ambiguous. The CDR3 totals 18 residues. Trimming took 2 bases from V and 0 from J, leaving 17 bases between them. Germline CDR1 reads MNHEY; CDR2 reads SVGEGT. For the CDR3, the DNA is TGTGCCAGCAGTTACCCCCTCGTACCTTTTGAAGCCAAAAACATTCAGTACTTC. This codes for CASSYPLVPFEAKNIQYF.

The sample holds many counts of this clonotype. The chain is built from TRBV10-3 and TRBJ2-3; D is perhaps TRBD2 (6 bases). The V and J ends lost 2 bases and 4 bases respectively, with 13 bases between them. This CDR3 spans 15 amino acids. Germline lookup yields CDR1 ENHRY and CDR2 SYGVKD. The CDR3 coding sequence is TGTGCCATCAGTGAGCGCGGGGCCCTGGCAGATACGCAGTATTTT. The encoded protein is CAISERGALADTQYF.

This clonotype has just a few counts. This rearrangement joins TRBV4-2 to TRBJ2-4; the D gene is possibly TRBD2 (6 bases). CDR1 and CDR2 from the germline V gene are LGHNA and YNFKEQ. Trimming removed 5 bases at V and 9 bases at J, with 20 bases between. CDR3 length: 15 residues. CDR3 sequence reads: CASSTYRGRDSIQYF. The CDR3 coding sequence is TGTGCCAGCAGCACGTACCGGGGCAGGGACTCCATTCAGTACTTC.

This clonotype has more than one count but fewer than ten. The gene calls are TRBV15 and TRBJ2-3, with D unclear. Trimming removed 4 bases at V and 4 bases at J, with 15 bases between. This CDR3 spans 15 amino acids. Germline CDR1 reads LNHNV; CDR2 reads YYDKDF (reference sequence). Here the CDR3 DNA reads TGTGCCACCAGCACTATAAACTTGGGTGCAGATACGCAGTATTTT. Its translation is CATSTINLGADTQYF.

The V gene is TRBV9, the J gene TRBJ2-2, with D unresolved. CDR3 size: 14 residues. CDR1 is SGDLS and CDR2 is YYNGEE in the germline V gene. Trimming left V 2 bases short and J 3 bases short, with 8 bases between. The CDR3 protein is CASSVVFDTGELFF. In DNA, the CDR3 is TGTGCCAGCAGCGTGGTTTTTGACACCGGGGAGCTGTTTTTT.

This clonotype occurred many times. This chain connects TRBV28 to TRBJ2-4; D ambiguous. There are 16 residues in the CDR3. Germline CDR1 reads MDHEN; CDR2 reads SYDVKM. V gave up 3 bases and J gave up 3 bases, with 15 bases separating them. This CDR3 is CASSFLGETYKNIQYF. CDR3 nucleotide sequence: TGTGCCAGCAGTTTCTTGGGCGAAACCTACAAAAACATTCAGTACTTC.

Notes on this clonotype: Sequence at one end of the junction differs from germline and may be a read error. The V and J genes are TRBV4-3 and TRBJ2-3, with TRBD1 matching 8 bases. The CDR3 has 18 amino acids. Germline loops: CDR1 LGHNA, CDR2 YSLEER. CDR3 in DNA: TGCGCCAGCAGCCAAGATCGGTGGACAGGGACGTACACAGATATGCAGTATTTT. The encoded protein is CASSQDRWTGTYTDMQYF.

This clonotype was counted between two and nine times. The V gene is TRBV20-1, the J gene TRBJ2-7; D is perhaps TRBD2 (6 bases). Trimming pared 4 bases from V and 7 bases from J, leaving 26 bases between. The CDR3 spans 16 residues. CDR1 is DFQATT, CDR2 SNEGSKA, per germline (reference sequence). The CDR3 sequence is CSANQGGDPKEGEQYF. The DNA for the CDR3 is TGCAGTGCTAACCAGGGCGGGGACCCAAAAGAGGGGGAGCAGTACTTC.

The gene calls are TRBV5-1 and TRBJ1-2, with TRBD1 matching 7 bases. Germline V gives CDR1 SGHRS, CDR2 YFSETQ. The CDR3 length is 13 residues. V shed 2 bases and J 6 bases; nucleotides not matched to a gene: 4. The CDR3 DNA reads as TGCGCCAGCAGCTTCGGGACAGCGGATGGCTACACCTTC. Translation gives CASSFGTADGYTF.

This clonotype was detected ten times or more. This sequence joins TRBV7-8 and TRBJ1-1; D remains unclear. The CDR3 is made up of 12 amino acids. Germline-derived CDR1 and CDR2 are SGHVS and FQNEAQ. The V end lost 8 bases, the J end lost 2 bases, and 9 bases lay between the germline ends. CDR3 in amino acids: CASGPVNTEAFF. DNA for the CDR3: TGTGCCAGCGGGCCAGTTAACACTGAAGCTTTCTTT. The variable domain in full, with the rest retrieved from reference TRBV7-8 and TRBJ1-1, is GAGVSQSPRYKVAKRGQDVALRCDPISGHVSLFWYQQALGQGPEFLTYFQNEAQLDKSGLPSDRFFAERPEGSVSTLKIQRTQQEDSAVYLCASGPVNTEAFFGQGTRLTVV.

This clonotype was seen a few times. The chain carries TRBV10-3 and TRBJ2-1; a possible D gene is TRBD2 (6 bases). V lost 5 bases to trimming and J lost 5 bases, with 7 bases between them. The CDR3 loop spans 12 amino acids. CDR1 is ENHRY, CDR2 SYGVKD, per germline. CDR3 nucleotides: TGTGCCATCAGTTCTAGCGACAATGAGCAGTTCTTC. It encodes CAISSSDNEQFF.

The table lists this clonotype with a few counts. The chain recombines TRBV9 with TRBJ2-1; maybe TRBD2 (6 bases). V shed 6 bases and J shed 10 bases, with 14 bases lying between them. Looked up from germline, CDR1 is SGDLS and CDR2 is YYNGEE. The CDR3 has 12 amino acids. The chain's CDR3 is CASNQAGGEQFF. CDR3 sequence (DNA): TGTGCCAGCAACCAAGCGGGTGGGGAGCAGTTCTTC. Full variable domain (remainder filled in from reference TRBV9 and TRBJ2-1): DSGVTQTPKHLITATGQRVTLRCSPRSGDLSVYWYQQSLDQGLQFLIQYYNGEERAKGNILERFSAQQFPDLHSELNLSSLELGDSALYFCASNQAGGEQFFGPGTRLTVL.

This chain joins TRBV27 and TRBJ1-2; TRBD1 matches 8 bases. CDR1 is MNHEY and CDR2 is SMNVEV in the germline V gene (reference sequence). After removal of 4 bases from V and 5 bases from J, the junction contained 12 bases not matched to a gene. This CDR3 spans 16 amino acids. The CDR3 DNA reads as TGTGCCAGCAGTTCGCTGACAGGGGACGGCGTATATGGCTACACCTTC. Its protein product is CASSSLTGDGVYGYTF.

V gene TRBV20-1 combines with J gene TRBJ1-6; 8 bases agree with TRBD1. Germline trimming cut 0 bases from V and 7 bases from J; bases unmatched to any gene: 2. Germline assignment: CDR1 DFQATT and CDR2 SNEGSKA (reference sequence). The CDR3 has 14 amino acids. Here the CDR3 DNA reads TGCAGTGCTAGAGACCGGGACAGGAATTCACCCCTCCACTTT. This codes for CSARDRDRNSPLHF.

This clonotype has a handful of counts. This chain uses TRBV15 with TRBJ2-5; maybe TRBD2 (5 bases). The CDR3 has 16 amino acids. V gave up 4 bases and J gave up 2 bases, with 17 bases separating them. Per the germline V gene, CDR1 is LNHNV and CDR2 is YYDKDF (reference sequence). CDR3: CATSMEEPPGQETQYF. In nucleotides, the CDR3 is TGTGCCACCAGCATGGAGGAGCCCCCGGGGCAAGAGACCCAGTACTTC. Full variable domain (remainder filled in from reference TRBV15 and TRBJ2-5): DAMVIQNPRYQVTQFGKPVTLSCSQTLNHNVMYWYQQKSSQAPKLLFHYYDKDFNNEADTPDNFQSRRPNTSFCFLDIRSPGLGDTAMYLCATSMEEPPGQETQYFGPGTRLLVL.

The V and J genes are TRBV28 and TRBJ1-5; TRBD1 agrees at 8 bases. CDR3 length equals 16 residues. With V trimmed by 5 bases and J by 3 bases, 9 bases remained unmatched. Germline assignment: CDR1 MDHEN and CDR2 SYDVKM. The CDR3, as DNA: TGTGCCAGCAGTACACACACGGACAGGGACAATCAGCCCCAGCATTTT. Translation: CASSTHTDRDNQPQHF.